The following is a T cell receptor beta chain sequence with its context. The antigen it recognizes is unknown. The input lacks base qualities; no much larger clone sits a single base away. The intended sense of this specimen's time point label: cycle 1 day 1 (C1D1), immediately before nivolumab initiation. Every trial patient had relapsed after autologous stem cell transplantation, and cohorts A, B and C differed in prior brentuximab vedotin exposure. The trial cohort was composed of approximately 60 patients with relapsed/refractory classical Hodgkin lymphoma, for whom complete response, partial response or progressive disease was recorded as best overall response. Single-agent nivolumab was administered to trial patients in the multi-cohort phase II CheckMate 205 trial. An independent review committee assessed best overall response using the 2007 International Working Group response criteria. Trial PBMCs were collected immediately before nivolumab initiation (C1D1) and during therapy at cycle 2 day 1 and cycle 4 day 1. Peripheral blood was collected in 8 mL Vacutainer Cell Preparation Tubes, from which PBMCs were isolated by centrifugation and then cryopreserved.

The sample originates from a study of PD-1 blockade in classical Hodgkin lymphoma (dated by TCRdb to the early 2020s). Regarding the study in general: Nivolumab dosing was 3 mg/kg intravenously every 2 weeks, continuing until either disease progression or unacceptable toxicity. A peripheral blood immune signature of response to PD-1 blockade in classical Hodgkin lymphoma was defined using TCR beta sequencing and CyTOF.

The CDR3 numbers 16 residues from cysteine through phenylalanine. Only the CDR3 DNA is retained, 48 bases long and in frame from the first base. Trimmed from V: 3 bases; trimmed from J: 8 bases; junction bases lacking a gene match: 11. Per the germline V gene, LGHNT is the CDR1 and FRNRAP is the CDR2. The Qiagen DNeasy kit was used to extract genomic DNA both from unsorted PBMCs and from the negatively selected CD4+ and CD8+ fractions. TCR beta CDR3 regions were subjected to amplification by immunoSEQ multiplex PCR with primers that anneal to V and J segments. A synthetic immune receptor repertoire was used to minimize amplification bias, and remaining bias was computationally removed after sequencing. In the paper's pipeline: Custom Python scripts were used to quantify repertoire diversity as the Shannon entropy index. Unsorted, CD4+ and CD8+ repertoires were examined separately, except in combined analyses, for which CD4+ and CD8+ sequences were merged in silico. Clonal expansion was defined as at least a 2-fold frequency increase after treatment relative to C1D1, with a pseudocount of 0.5 for undetected baseline clones. Clones with 0 or 1 copy at C1D1 were classified as singleton clones, and clones with 2 or more copies were classified as non-singleton clones. Clones expanded in unsorted samples were labelled as CD4+, CD8+ or unknown by matching protein sequences in sorted samples from the same patient. Wilcoxon tests on paired samples were used to test changes in diversity from C1D1 to C4D1. In TCRdb, the immuneACCESS table is reduced to in-frame sequences with V and J assigned. These tables do not hold every clone; where another copy was compared, an unresolved V gene accounts for under half, and the others remain unexplained. V, J and clone size derive from that table, while D and trimming were established from the DNA sequence. In all, the sample holds almost 100,000 clones, and 92% of those were seen once. Approximately 2.8% of the sample is in the top ten clones.

Points the paper makes about the study in general: Baseline TCR diversity was reported to be lower in newly diagnosed patients than in healthy donors, and even lower in relapsed/refractory patients. By C4D1, a significant rise was seen in CD4+ TCR diversity but not in CD8+ TCR diversity (p=0.0027 vs p=0.16), and the rise was most apparent among complete responders (p=0.02). Only a single clinical trial cohort was studied, and what caused the repertoire differences, possibly disease activity or prior therapy, remained undefined. Among trial patients, those achieving complete response had baseline diversity similar to that of newly diagnosed patients, while diversity was significantly lower in partial responders and progressors. Lower diversity was observed in patients in whom nivolumab was started less than 1 year after ASCT, and these patients were excluded from later analyses so that confounding by immune reconstitution would be avoided.

Sequenced here: peripheral blood mononuclear cells (PBMCs), sampled at baseline. This chain is built from TRBV12-5 and TRBJ1-2; 11 nucleotides in the junction match TRBD1. The receptor's source is a human donor with classical Hodgkin lymphoma. The DNA sequence is given as TGTGCTAGTGGTTTCCCTAGGGGACAGGGGGGAGAGGGCTACACCTTC. Translated, this is CASGFPRGQGGEGYTF.